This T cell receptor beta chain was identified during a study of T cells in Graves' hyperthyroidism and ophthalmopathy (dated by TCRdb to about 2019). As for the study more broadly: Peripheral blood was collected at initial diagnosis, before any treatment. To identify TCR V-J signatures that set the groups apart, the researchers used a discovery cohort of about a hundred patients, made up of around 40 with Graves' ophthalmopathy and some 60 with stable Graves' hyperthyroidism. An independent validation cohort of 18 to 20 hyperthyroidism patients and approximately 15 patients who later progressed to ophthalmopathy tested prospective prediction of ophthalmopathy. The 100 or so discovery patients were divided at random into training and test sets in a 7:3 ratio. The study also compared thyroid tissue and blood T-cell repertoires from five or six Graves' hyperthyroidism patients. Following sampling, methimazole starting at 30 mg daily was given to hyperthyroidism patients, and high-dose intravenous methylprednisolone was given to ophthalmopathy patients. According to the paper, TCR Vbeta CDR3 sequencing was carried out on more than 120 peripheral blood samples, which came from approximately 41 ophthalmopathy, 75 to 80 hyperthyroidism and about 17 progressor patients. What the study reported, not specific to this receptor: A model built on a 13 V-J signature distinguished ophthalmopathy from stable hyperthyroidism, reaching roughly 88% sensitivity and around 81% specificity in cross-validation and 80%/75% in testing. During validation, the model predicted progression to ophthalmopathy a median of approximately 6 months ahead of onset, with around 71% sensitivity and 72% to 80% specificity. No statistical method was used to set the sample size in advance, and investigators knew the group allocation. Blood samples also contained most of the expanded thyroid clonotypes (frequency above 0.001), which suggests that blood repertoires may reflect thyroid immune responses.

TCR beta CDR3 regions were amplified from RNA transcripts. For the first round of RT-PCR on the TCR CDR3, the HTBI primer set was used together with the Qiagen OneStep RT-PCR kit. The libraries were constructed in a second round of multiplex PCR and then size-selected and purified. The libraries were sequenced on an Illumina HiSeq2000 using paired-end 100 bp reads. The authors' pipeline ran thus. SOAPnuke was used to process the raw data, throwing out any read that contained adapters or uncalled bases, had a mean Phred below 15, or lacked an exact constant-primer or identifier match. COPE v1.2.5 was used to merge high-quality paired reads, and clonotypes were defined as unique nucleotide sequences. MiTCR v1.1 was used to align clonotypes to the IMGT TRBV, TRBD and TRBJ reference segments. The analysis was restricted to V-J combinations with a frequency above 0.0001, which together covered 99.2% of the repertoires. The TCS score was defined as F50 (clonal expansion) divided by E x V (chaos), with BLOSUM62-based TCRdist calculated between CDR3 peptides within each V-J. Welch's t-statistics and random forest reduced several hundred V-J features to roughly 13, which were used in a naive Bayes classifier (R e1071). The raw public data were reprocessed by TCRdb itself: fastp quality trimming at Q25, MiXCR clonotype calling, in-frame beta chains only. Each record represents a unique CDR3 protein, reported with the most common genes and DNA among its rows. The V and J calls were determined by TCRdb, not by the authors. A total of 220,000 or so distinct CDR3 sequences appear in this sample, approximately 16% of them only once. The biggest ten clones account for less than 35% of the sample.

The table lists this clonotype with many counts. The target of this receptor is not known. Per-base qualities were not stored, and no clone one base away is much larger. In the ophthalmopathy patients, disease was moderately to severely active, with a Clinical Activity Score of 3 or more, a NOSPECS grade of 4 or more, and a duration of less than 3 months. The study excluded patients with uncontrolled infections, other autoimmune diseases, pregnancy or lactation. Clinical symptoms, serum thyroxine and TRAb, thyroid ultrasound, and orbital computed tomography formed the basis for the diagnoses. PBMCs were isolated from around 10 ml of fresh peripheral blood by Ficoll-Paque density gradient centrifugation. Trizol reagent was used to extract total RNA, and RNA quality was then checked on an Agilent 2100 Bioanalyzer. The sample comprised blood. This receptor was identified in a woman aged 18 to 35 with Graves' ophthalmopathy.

The nucleotide sequence reads as follows: TGTGCCAGCAGAAAGATCGGGACTAGCGGGAGAAATGAGCAGTTCTTC. The resulting protein is CASRKIGTSGRNEQFF. The chain couples TRBV4-2 to TRBJ2-1; the central 14 bases match TRBD2. Based on the germline V gene, the CDR1 and CDR2 sequences are LGHNA and YNFKEQ. V is cut back by 6 bases and J by 7 bases, with 8 bases in the junction unmatched. The CDR3 has 16 amino acids, counting the end cysteine and phenylalanine. Left in the record is the CDR3 DNA by itself, 48 bases read in frame from the first base.